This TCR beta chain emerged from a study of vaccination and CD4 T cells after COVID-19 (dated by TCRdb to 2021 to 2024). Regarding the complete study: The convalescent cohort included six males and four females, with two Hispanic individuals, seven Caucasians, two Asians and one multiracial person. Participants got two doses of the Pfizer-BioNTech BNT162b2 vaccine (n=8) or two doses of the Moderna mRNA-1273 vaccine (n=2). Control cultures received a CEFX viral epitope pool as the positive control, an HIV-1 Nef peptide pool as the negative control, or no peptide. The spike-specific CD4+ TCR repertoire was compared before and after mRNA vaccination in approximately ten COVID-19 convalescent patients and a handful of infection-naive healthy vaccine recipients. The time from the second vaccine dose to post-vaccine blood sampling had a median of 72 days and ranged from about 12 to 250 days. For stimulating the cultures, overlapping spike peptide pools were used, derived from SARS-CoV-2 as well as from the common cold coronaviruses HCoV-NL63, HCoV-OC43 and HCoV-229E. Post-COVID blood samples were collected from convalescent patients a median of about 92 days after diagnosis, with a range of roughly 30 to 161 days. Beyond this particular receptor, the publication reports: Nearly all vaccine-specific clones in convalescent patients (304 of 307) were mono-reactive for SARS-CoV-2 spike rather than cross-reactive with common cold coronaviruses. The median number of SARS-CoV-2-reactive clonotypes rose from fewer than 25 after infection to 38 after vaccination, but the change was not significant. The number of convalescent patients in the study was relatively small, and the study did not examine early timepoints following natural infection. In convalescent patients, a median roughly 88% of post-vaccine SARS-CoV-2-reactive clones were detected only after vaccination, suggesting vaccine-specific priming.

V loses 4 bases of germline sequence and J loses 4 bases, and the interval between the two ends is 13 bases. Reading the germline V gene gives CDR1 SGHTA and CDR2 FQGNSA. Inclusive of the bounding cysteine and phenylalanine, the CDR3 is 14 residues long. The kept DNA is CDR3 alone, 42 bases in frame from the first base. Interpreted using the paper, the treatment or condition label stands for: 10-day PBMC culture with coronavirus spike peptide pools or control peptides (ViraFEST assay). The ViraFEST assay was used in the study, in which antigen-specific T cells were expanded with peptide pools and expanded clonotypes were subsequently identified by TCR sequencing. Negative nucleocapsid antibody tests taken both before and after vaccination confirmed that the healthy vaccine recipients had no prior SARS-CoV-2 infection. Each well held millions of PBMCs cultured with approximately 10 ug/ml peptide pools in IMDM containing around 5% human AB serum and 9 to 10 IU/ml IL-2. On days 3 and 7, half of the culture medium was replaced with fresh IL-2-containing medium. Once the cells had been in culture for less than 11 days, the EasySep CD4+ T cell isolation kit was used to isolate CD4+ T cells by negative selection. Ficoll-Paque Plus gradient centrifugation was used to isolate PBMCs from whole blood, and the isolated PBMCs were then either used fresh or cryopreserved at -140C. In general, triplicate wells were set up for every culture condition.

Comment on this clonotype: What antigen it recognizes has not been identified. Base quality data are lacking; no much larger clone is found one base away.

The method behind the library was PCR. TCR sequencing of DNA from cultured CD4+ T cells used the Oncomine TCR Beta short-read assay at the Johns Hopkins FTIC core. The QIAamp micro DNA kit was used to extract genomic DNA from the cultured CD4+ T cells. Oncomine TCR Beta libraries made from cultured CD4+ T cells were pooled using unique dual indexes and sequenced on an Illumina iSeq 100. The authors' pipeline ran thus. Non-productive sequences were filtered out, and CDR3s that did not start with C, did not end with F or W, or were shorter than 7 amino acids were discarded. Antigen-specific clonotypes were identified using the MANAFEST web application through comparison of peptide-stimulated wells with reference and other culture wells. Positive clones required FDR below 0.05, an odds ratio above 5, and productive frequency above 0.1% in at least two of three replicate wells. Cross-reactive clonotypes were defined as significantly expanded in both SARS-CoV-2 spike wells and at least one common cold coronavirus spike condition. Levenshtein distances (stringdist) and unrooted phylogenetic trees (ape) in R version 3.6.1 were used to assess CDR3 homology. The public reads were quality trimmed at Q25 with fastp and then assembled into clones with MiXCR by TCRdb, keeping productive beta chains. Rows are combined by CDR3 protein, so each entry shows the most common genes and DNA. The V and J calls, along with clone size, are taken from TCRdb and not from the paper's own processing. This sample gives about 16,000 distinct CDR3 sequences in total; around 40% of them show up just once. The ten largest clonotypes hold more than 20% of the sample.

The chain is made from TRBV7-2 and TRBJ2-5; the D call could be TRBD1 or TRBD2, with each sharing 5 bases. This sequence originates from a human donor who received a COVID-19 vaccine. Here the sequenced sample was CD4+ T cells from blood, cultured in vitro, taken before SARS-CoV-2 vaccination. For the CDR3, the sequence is CASSSQWDGETQYF. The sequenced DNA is TGTGCCAGCAGCTCCCAGTGGGACGGAGAGACCCAGTACTTC.